Reported below is one TCR beta chain. Its antigen is as yet unknown. This record comes from a study of identifying expanded T cells in peripheral blood. Collection occurred without any documented infections or immune events in donors. V lost 4 bases and J lost 3, with 16 bases in between. Germline CDR1 reads PRHDT; CDR2 reads FYEKMQ (reference sequence). The CDR3 loop spans 15 amino acids. Libraries were prepared by immunoSEQ multiplex PCR; TCRdb keeps only in-frame clonotypes and omits some of them. The sample consists of tens of thousands of clones, 84% of them appearing once. General study findings and limits: About 1.2 clones differed between technical replicates, versus around 15 and 19 over time.

This receptor was taken from a person aged 18 to 70 in good health. The sequencing input was blood. The V and J genes are TRBV13 and TRBJ2-7, with D perhaps matching TRBD1 (6 bases). The CDR3 region has the DNA TGTGCCAGCAGCTCCCGGGACACGGTCAGCTACGAGCAGTACTTC. Protein sequence: CASSSRDTVSYEQYF.